A single T cell receptor beta chain is shown here with its context. Its antigen specificity is not known. Per-base qualities were not stored, and no clone one base away is much larger. Collaborating institutions collected whole blood in K2EDTA tubes following their own protocols. Collaborator samples were shipped for TCRbeta analysis as frozen whole blood, isolated PBMCs, or DNA extracted from either sample type. The sample comes from a study of blood T cell repertoires in COVID-19 (TCRdb year 2020). As for the study more broadly: Samples from collaborators originated in the United States, Italy and Spain and spanned both the acute and convalescent phases of COVID-19. The material from the prospective study consisted of cDNA or gDNA derived from T cells, B-cell-depleted T cells, or PBMCs. The dataset comprised deeply sampled blood TCRbeta repertoires from subjects exposed to, actively infected with, or recovered from COVID-19. The repertoires were released in a freely available public database meant as a resource for research on the immune response to SARS-CoV-2. The samples were drawn from the first 160 participants of the ongoing ImmuneRACE study and from 950 to 1,500 subjects provided by 6 global collaborators. Sample metadata almost always included a de-identified subject ID, COVID-19 status, age in years and sex. Where available, HLA class I and class II types were taken from metadata supplied by the sample provider and were not determined by assay-based typing.

Findings and caveats that apply to the study as a whole: Clinical and demographic metadata were provided uncurated, with the amount varying by source and participant.

The germline V gene (reference sequence) provides CDR1 SGHAT and CDR2 FQDESV. The CDR3 spans 16 residues, from the cysteine through the phenylalanine. Only the CDR3 DNA is retained, 48 bases long and in frame from the first base. V loses 3 bases of germline sequence and J loses 2 bases, and the interval between the two ends is 17 bases. TCRbeta CDR3 regions were amplified from genomic DNA by means of the immunoSEQ Assay, a bias-controlled multiplex PCR. From the authors' description of their analysis: The number of nucleated cells in each sample was estimated from the amplification of reference gene primers within the assay. Sequence reads were collapsed and filtered to measure the absolute abundance of every unique TCRbeta CDR3 rearrangement. For each sample, productive Simpson clonality was calculated as the square root of Simpson's diversity index over productive rearrangements. Here the immuneACCESS table is served through TCRdb, limited to in-frame sequences with V and J called. Missing clones are a known gap in these copies; in checked studies unresolved V genes cover under half, and the rest lacks a known reason. V and J calls and clone size are those listed in that table; D and trimming were worked out from the DNA. The sample contains a few hundred thousand clones, 70% to 90% of them found a single time. 7.2% of the sample comes from the top ten.

The receptor comes from a human donor in a cohort sampled during active COVID-19. Sequencing was done on a sample of peripheral blood. This sequence uses TRBV11-1 and TRBJ2-7; perhaps TRBD2 is the D gene, with 5 bases matching. In nucleotides, the sequence is TGTGCCAGCAGCTTGAGCGGTTTCCAGGAGACCTACGAGCAGTACTTC. This yields the protein CASSLSGFQETYEQYF.